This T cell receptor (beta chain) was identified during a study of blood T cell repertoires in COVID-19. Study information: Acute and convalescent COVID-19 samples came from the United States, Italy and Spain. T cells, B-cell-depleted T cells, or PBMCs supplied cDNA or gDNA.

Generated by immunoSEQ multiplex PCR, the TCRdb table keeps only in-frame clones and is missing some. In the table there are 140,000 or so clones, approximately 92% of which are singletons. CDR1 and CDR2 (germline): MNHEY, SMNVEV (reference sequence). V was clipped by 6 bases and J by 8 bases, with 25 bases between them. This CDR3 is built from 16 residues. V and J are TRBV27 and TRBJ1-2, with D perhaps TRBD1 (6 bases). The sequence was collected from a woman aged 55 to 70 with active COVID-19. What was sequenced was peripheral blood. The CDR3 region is CASRGPVAGAWDGYTF. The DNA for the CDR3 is TGTGCCAGCAGGGGGCCTGTGGCAGGGGCATGGGACGGCTACACCTTC.